A single TCR beta chain is shown here with its context. Its antigen is undetermined. One end of the junction is discordant with germline, which a read error may explain. The germline CDR1 and CDR2 sequences are SGHAT and FQNNGV. This CDR3 is built from 16 residues. This entry is derived from a study of OX40 agonist ivuxolimab in advanced cancers. Overall study results and limits: Among the least clonally expanded were partial responders at 0.1-3.0 mg/kg.

The table came from immunoSEQ multiplex PCR; TCRdb's copy has only in-frame clones and leaves some out. The sample holds about 68,000 clones, 85% to 90% seen once. The chain combines TRBV11-2 with TRBJ2-7; perhaps D is TRBD1 or TRBD2 (7 bases each). The specimen was CD4+ or CD8+ T cells sorted from blood, collected in a trial of the OX40 agonist ivuxolimab. The TCR sequence derives from an adult with an advanced solid tumor such as melanoma, head and neck, liver or kidney cancer. CDR3: CASSLGGAGGAYEQHF. In nucleotides, the CDR3 is TGTGCCAGCAGCTTAGGCGGGGCAGGGGGGGCCTACGAGCAGCACTTC.